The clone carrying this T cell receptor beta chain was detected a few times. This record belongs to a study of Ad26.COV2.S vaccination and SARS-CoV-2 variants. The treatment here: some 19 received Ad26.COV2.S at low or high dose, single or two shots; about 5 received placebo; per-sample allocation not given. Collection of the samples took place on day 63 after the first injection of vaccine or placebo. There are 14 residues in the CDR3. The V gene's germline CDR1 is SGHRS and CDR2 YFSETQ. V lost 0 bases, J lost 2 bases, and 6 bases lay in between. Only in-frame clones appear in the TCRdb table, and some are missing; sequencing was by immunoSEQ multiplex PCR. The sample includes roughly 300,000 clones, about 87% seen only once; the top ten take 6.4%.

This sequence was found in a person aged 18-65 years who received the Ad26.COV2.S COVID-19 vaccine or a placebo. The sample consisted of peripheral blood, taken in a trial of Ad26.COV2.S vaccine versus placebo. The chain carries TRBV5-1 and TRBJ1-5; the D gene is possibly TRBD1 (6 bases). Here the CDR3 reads CASSLGTGNQPQHF. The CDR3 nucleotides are TGCGCCAGCAGCTTGGGGACAGGCAATCAGCCCCAGCATTTT.